This entry describes one TCR beta chain. With 60 Vbeta and 13 Jbeta primers, the PCR was carried out. Produced via immunoSEQ multiplex PCR; TCRdb's table is partial and in-frame only. The sample consists of some 100,000 clones, approximately 80% of them appearing once. V was clipped by 7 bases and J by 4 bases, with 19 bases between them. The germline CDR1 and CDR2 sequences are ENHRY and SYGVKD. There are 15 residues in the CDR3. This sample is drawn from a study of cytomegalovirus exposure and HLA in healthy donors. Sequenced sample: PBMCs. The sequence was collected from a female donor in good health and CMV-seropositive. The chain joins TRBV10-3 to TRBJ1-1; unclear D gene. CDR3 region: CAIKNGGGSGTEAFF. The CDR3 DNA reads as TGTGCCATCAAGAATGGCGGAGGGTCGGGCACTGAAGCTTTCTTT.